These 2 T cell receptor beta chains originate from one sample sequenced in a study of blood T cell repertoires in COVID-19. Profiled with immunoSEQ multiplex PCR; TCRdb holds only in-frame clones, not every one. Of tens of thousands of clones listed, approximately 89% were seen once; the top ten hold roughly 5.5%. The specimen was peripheral blood. The receptors derive from a man at least 80 years old with acute or convalescent COVID-19.

This chain uses TRBV7-2 with TRBJ2-1; TRBD2 aligns across 8 bases. The CDR3 is made up of 17 amino acids. Germline assignment: CDR1 SGHTA and CDR2 FQGNSA. The V segment lost 0 bases and the J segment 0 bases; nucleotides outside the gene matches: 4. The CDR3 bases are TGTGCCAGCAGCTTAGCAAGTAGCGGGGCCTCCTACAATGAGCAGTTCTTC. Translated: CASSLASSGASYNEQFF.

This clone was recorded only once. V and J are TRBV6-5 and TRBJ1-2, with a tentative D call TRBD1 (6 bases). The ends were cut back, 5 bases at V and 3 bases at J, with 16 bases in the middle. The length of the CDR3 is 15 residues. CDR1 and CDR2 (germline): MNHEY, SVGAGI. The CDR3 DNA sequence: TGTGCCAGCAGTCCCGGGACAACAAGGGACTATGGCTACACCTTC. Translating it yields CASSPGTTRDYGYTF.